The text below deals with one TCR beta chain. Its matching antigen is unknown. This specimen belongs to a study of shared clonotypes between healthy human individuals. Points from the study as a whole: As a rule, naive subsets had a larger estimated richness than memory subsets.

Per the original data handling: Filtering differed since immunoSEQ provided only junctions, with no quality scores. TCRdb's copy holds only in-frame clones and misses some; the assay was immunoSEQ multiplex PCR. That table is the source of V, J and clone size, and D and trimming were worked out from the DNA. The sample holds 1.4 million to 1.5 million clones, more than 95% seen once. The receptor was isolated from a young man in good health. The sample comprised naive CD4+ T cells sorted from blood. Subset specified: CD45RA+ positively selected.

The DNA for the CDR3 is TGTGCCAGCAGTGAAACTATCGCCAGGCCGAACTATGGCTACACCTTC. Protein sequence: CASSETIARPNYGYTF. This sequence joins TRBV6-1 and TRBJ1-2; D is ambiguous. Trimming removed 2 bases at V and 2 bases at J, with 15 bases between. This CDR3 has 16 residues. Germline CDR1 MNHNS, CDR2 SASEGT.